This TCR beta chain was captured by sequencing in a study of blood T cell repertoires in COVID-19. Study in general: Nucleic acid was either cDNA or gDNA, and it came from T cells, B-cell-depleted T cells, or PBMCs.

Germline V gives CDR1 GTSNPN, CDR2 SVGIG (reference sequence). The V gene end was trimmed by 7 bases and the J gene end by 5 bases; junction bases not matched to a gene: 3. The CDR3 runs 13 residues. Authors' methods: Estimation of nucleated cell counts relied on the amplification of reference gene primers. Profiled with immunoSEQ multiplex PCR; TCRdb holds only in-frame clones, not every one. D and trimming come from the DNA, and the V and J calls and clone size come from that table. In the table there are more than 15,000 clones, approximately 90% of which are singletons. This receptor was taken from a man aged 40-49 years with active COVID-19. Sequencing was performed on peripheral blood. The gene calls are TRBV30 and TRBJ2-3, with 13 positions matching TRBD2. DNA of the CDR3: TGTGCCTTGAGGACTAGCGGGAGAGATACGCAGTATTTT. This encodes CALRTSGRDTQYF. The full variable domain, its missing parts supplied by reference TRBV30 and TRBJ2-3, is SQTIHQWPATLVQPVGSPLSLECTVEGTSNPNLYWYRQAAGRGLQLLFYSVGIGQISSEVPQNLSASRPQDRQFILSSKKLLLSDSGFYLCALRTSGRDTQYFGPGTRLTVL.